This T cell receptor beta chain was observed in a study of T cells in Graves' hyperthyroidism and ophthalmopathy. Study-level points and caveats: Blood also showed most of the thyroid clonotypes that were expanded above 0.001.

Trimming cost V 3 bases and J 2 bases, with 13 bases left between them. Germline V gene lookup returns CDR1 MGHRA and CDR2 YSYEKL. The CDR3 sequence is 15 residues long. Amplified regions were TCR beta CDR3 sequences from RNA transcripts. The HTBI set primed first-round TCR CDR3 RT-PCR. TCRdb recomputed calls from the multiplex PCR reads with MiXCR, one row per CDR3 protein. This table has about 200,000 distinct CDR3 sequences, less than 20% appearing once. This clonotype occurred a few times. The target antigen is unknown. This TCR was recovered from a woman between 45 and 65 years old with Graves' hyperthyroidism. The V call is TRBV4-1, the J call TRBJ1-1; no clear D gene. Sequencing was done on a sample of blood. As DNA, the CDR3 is TGCGCCAGCAGCCAGTTAGTACTCAGAAACACTGAAGCTTTCTTT. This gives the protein CASSQLVLRNTEAFF.